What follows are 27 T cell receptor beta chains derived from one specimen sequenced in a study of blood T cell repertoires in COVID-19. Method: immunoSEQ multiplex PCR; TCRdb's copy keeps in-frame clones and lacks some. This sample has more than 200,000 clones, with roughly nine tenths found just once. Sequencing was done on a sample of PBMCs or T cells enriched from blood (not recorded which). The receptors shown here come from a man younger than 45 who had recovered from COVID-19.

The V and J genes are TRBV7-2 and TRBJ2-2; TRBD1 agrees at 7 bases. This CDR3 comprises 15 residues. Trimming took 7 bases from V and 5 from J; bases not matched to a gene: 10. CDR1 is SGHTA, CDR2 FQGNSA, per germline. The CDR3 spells CASKTGTVVTGELFF. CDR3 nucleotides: TGTGCCAGCAAAACCGGGACAGTCGTTACCGGGGAGCTGTTTTTT.

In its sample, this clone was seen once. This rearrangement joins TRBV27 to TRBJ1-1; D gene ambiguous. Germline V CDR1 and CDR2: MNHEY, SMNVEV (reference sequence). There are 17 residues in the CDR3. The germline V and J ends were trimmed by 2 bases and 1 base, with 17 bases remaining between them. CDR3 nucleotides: TGTGCCAGCAGTTTAGAAGGCTCCCGGAGAAGGAACACTGAAGCTTTCTTT. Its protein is CASSLEGSRRRNTEAFF.

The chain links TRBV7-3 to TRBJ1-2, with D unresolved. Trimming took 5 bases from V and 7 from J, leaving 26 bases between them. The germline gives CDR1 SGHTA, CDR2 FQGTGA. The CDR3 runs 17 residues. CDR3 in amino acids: CASSRSWGGGDERGYTF. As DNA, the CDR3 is TGTGCCAGCAGCCGCTCTTGGGGAGGCGGGGATGAGCGTGGCTACACCTTC.

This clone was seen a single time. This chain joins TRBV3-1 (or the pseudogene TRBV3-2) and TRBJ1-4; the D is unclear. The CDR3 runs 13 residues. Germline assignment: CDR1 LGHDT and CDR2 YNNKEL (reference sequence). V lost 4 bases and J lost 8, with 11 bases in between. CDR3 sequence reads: CASSPRIYEKLFF. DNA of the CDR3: TGTGCCAGCAGCCCCAGGATTTACGAAAAACTGTTTTTT.

The CDR3 spells CASSRTTGAAYEQYF. In DNA, the CDR3 is TGTGCCAGCAGCCGAACCACTGGGGCAGCTTACGAGCAGTACTTC. The chain uses TRBV28 and TRBJ2-7, with D possibly being TRBD1 (5 bases). From germline, CDR1 is MDHEN and CDR2 SYDVKM. V was clipped by 6 bases and J by 4 bases, with 19 bases between them. CDR3 size: 15 residues.

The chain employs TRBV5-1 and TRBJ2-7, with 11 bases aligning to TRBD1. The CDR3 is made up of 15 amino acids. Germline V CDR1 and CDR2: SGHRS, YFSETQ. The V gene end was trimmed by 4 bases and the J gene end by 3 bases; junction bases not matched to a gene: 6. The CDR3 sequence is CASSTSGTGGYEQYF. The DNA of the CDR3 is TGCGCCAGCAGCACCTCCGGGACAGGGGGCTACGAGCAGTACTTC.

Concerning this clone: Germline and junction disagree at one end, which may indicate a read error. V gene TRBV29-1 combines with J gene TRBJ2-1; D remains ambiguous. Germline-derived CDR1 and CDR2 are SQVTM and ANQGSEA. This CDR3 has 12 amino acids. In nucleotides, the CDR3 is TGCAGCGTTGAACCTTCCTTCAATGAGCAGTTCTTC. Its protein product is CSVEPSFNEQFF.

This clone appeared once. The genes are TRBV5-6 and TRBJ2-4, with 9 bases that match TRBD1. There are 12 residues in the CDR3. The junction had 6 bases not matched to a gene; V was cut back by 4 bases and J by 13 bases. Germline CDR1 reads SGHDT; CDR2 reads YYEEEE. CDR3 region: CASSPGQGPQYF. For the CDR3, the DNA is TGTGCCAGCAGCCCGGGACAGGGACCCCAGTACTTC.

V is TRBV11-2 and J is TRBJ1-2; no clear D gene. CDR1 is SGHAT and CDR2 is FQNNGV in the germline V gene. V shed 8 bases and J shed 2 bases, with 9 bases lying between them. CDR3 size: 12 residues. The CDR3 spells CASSGRNYGYTF. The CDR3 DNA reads TGTGCCAGCTCGGGGAGGAACTATGGCTACACCTTC.

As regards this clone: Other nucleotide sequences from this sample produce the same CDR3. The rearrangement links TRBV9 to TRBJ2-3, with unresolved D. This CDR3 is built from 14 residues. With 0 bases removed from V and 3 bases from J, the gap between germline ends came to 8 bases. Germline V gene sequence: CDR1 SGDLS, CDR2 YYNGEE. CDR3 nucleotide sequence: TGTGCCAGCAGCGTAGTGCCAGGAACAGATACGCAGTATTTT. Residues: CASSVVPGTDTQYF.

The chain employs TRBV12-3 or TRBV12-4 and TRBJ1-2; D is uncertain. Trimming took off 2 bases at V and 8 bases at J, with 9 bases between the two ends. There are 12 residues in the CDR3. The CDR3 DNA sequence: TGTGCCAGCAGTTTATCCGCGAGGGGCTACACCTTC. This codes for CASSLSARGYTF.

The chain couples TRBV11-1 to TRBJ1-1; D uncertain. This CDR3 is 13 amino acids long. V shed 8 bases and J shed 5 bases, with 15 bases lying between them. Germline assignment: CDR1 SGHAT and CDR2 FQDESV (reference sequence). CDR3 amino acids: CASEEWSSTEAFF. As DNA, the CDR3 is TGTGCCAGCGAGGAATGGTCGAGTACTGAAGCTTTCTTT.

CDR3 amino acids: CASSRTGQNNYGYTF. The CDR3, as DNA: TGTGCCAGCAGCCGGACAGGGCAGAACAACTATGGCTACACCTTC. The chain employs TRBV6-5 and TRBJ1-2; 8 bases fit TRBD1. The CDR3 sequence is 15 residues long. Germline CDR1 reads MNHEY; CDR2 reads SVGAGI. The V and J ends lost 6 bases and 2 bases, in that order; junction bases with no gene match: 8.

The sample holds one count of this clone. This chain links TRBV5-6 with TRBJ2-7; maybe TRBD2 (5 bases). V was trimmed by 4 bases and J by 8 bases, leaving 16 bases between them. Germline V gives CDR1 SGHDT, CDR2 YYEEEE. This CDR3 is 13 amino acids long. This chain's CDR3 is CASSLGRVAQQYF. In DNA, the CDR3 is TGTGCCAGCAGCCTTGGTAGGGTAGCGCAGCAGTACTTC.

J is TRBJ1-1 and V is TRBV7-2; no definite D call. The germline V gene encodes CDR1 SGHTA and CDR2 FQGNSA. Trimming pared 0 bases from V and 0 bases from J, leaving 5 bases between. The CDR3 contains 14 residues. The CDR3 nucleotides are TGTGCCAGCAGCTTAGCCGCAGTGAACACTGAAGCTTTCTTT. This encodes CASSLAAVNTEAFF.

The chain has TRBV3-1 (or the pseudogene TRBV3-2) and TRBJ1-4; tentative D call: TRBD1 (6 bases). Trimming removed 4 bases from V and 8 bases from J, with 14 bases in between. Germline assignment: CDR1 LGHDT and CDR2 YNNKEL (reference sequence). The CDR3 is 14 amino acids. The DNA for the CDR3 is TGTGCCAGCAGCCTGGACAGCAGGCACGAAAAACTGTTTTTT. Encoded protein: CASSLDSRHEKLFF.

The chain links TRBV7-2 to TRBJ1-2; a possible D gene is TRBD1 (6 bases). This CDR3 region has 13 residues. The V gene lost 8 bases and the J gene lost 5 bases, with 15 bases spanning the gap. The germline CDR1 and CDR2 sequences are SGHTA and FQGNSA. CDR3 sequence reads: CASRYDRLYGYTF. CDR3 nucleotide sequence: TGTGCCAGCCGCTACGACAGGCTTTATGGCTACACCTTC.

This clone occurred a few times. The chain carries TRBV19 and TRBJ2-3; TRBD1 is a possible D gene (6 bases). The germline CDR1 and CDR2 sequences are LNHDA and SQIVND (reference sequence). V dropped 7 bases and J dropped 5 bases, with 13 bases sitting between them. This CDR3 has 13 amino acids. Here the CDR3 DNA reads TGTGCCAGTATGCGTGCCAGGGGAGATACGCAGTATTTT. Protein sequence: CASMRARGDTQYF. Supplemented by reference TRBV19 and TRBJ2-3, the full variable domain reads DGGITQSPKYLFRKEGQNVTLSCEQNLNHDAMYWYRQDPGQGLRLIYYSQIVNDFQKGDIAEGYSVSREKKESFPLTVTSAQKNPTAFYLCASMRARGDTQYFGPGTRLTVL.

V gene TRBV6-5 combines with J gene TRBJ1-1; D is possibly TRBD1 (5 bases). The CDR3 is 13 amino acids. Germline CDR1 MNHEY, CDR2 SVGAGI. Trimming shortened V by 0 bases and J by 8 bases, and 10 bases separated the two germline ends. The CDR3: CASSYSGRYEAFF. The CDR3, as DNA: TGTGCCAGCAGTTACTCGGGGCGTTACGAAGCTTTCTTT.

As DNA, the CDR3 is TGTGCCAGTAGTCCGAGGGTCCTCTCTGGAAACACCATATATTTT. Protein sequence: CASSPRVLSGNTIYF. The J gene is TRBJ1-3, the V gene TRBV19; D ambiguous. The V gene lost 5 bases and the J gene lost 0 bases, with 11 bases spanning the gap. CDR3 size: 15 residues. From germline, CDR1 is LNHDA and CDR2 SQIVND (reference sequence).

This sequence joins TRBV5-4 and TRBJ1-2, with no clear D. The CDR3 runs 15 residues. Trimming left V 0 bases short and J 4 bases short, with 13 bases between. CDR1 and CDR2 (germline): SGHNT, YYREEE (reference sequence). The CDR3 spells CASSLAIGLSYGYTF. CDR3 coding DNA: TGTGCCAGCAGCTTGGCCATTGGGCTGAGCTATGGCTACACCTTC. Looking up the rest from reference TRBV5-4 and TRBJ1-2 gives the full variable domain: ETGVTQSPTHLIKTRGQQVTLRCSSQSGHNTVSWYQQALGQGPQFIFQYYREEENGRGNFPPRFSGLQFPNYSSELNVNALELDDSALYLCASSLAIGLSYGYTFGSGTRLTVV.

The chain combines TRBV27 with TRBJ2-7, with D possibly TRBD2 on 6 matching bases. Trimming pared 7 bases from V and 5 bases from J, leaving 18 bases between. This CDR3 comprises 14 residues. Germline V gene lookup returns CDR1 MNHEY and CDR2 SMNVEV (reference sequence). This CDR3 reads CASKTLGLGNEQYF. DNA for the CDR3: TGTGCCAGCAAGACTCTGGGACTTGGCAACGAGCAGTACTTC.

The CDR3, as DNA: TGTGCCAGCAGTTTGAGGACTAGCGCCTCCTACGAGCAGTACTTC. Encoded protein: CASSLRTSASYEQYF. The V call is TRBV27, the J call TRBJ2-7; 9 nucleotides line up with TRBD2. Trimming removed 3 bases from V and 0 bases from J; junction bases left unmatched: 3. From germline, CDR1 is MNHEY and CDR2 SMNVEV (reference sequence). The CDR3 extends over 15 amino acids.

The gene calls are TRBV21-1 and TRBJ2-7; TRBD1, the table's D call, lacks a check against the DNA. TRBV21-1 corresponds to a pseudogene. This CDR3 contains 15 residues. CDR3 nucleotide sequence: TGTGCCAGCAGCACCGGGACAGGGGCCGCCTACGAGCAGTACTTC. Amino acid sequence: CASSTGTGAAYEQYF.

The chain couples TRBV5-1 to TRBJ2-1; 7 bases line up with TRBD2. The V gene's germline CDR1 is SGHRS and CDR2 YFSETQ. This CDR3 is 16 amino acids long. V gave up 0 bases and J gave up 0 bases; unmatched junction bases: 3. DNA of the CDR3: TGCGCCAGCAGCTTGGCCGGGACTACCTCCTACAATGAGCAGTTCTTC. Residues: CASSLAGTTSYNEQFF.

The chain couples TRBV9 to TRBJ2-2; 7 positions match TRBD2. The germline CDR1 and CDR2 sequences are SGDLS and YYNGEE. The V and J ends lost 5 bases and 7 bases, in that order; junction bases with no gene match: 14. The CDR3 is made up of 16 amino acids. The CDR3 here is CASSHGSTSHGGELFF. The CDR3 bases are TGTGCCAGCAGTCACGGGTCGACTAGCCATGGCGGGGAGCTGTTTTTT.

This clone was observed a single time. CDR3 sequence (DNA): TGTGCCAGCAGTTTTTCTAGCGGGAACAATGAGCAGTTCTTC. Protein sequence: CASSFSSGNNEQFF. The gene calls are TRBV6-2 or TRBV6-3 and TRBJ2-1, with 9 positions matching TRBD2. J gave up 5 bases and V 4 bases, and 3 bases lay outside the gene matches. The CDR3 extends over 14 amino acids. Germline V gene sequence: CDR1 MNHEY, CDR2 SVGEGT.